Shown below are 30 T cell receptor beta chains from a single sample sequenced in a study of cytomegalovirus exposure and HLA in healthy donors. PCR was performed using 60 Vbeta and 13 Jbeta primers. This table comes from immunoSEQ multiplex PCR, and its TCRdb copy is limited to in-frame clones, with some not included. The sample contains 110,000 to 150,000 clones, over 60% of which appear only once. Specimen: PBMCs. The receptors stem from a woman aged 25 to 45 in good health and CMV-seronegative.

The J gene is TRBJ1-5, the V gene TRBV29-1, with a tentative D call TRBD1 (6 bases). Trimming took off 6 bases at V and 2 bases at J, with 17 bases between the two ends. From germline, CDR1 is SQVTM and CDR2 ANQGSEA. This CDR3 has 15 amino acids. CDR3 sequence reads: CSVSQGIGGNQPQHF. The CDR3 DNA reads as TGCAGCGTGTCGCAGGGGATCGGTGGCAATCAGCCCCAGCATTTT.

This clone was seen a few times. This sequence joins TRBV27 and TRBJ1-2, with D perhaps matching TRBD1 (6 bases). This CDR3 comprises 13 residues. CDR1 and CDR2 from the germline V gene are MNHEY and SMNVEV (reference sequence). V lost 6 bases and J lost 8, with 16 bases in between. The CDR3 DNA follows: TGTGCCAGCAGACGACAGGTACAGGAGGGCTACACCTTC. Residues: CASRRQVQEGYTF.

This clone was counted a few times. The rearrangement uses TRBV5-4 and TRBJ2-1; a possible D gene is TRBD2 (5 bases). V lost 4 bases, J lost 9 bases, and 14 bases lay in between. Per the germline V gene, CDR1 is SGHNT and CDR2 is YYREEE (reference sequence). The CDR3 is made up of 13 amino acids. DNA for the CDR3: TGTGCCAGCAGCCGCGACGGGGTGGGTGAGCAGTTCTTC. Translation gives CASSRDGVGEQFF.

The chain employs TRBV29-1 and TRBJ1-4; D uncertain. The CDR3 consists of 13 residues. Trimming took off 0 bases at V and 7 bases at J, with 9 bases between the two ends. Germline-derived CDR1 and CDR2 are SQVTM and ANQGSEA. CDR3: CSVEEATREKLFF. In DNA form, the CDR3 reads TGCAGCGTTGAAGAAGCGACGCGTGAAAAACTGTTTTTT. Based on the CDR3 plus reference TRBV29-1 and TRBJ1-4, the full variable domain is SAVISQKPSRDICQRGTSLTIQCQVDSQVTMMFWYRQQPGQSLTLIATANQGSEATYESGFVIDKFPISRPNLTFSTLTVSNMSPEDSSIYLCSVEEATREKLFFGSGTQLSVL.

The V call is TRBV11-3, the J call TRBJ2-1, with 8 bases lining up with TRBD2. In germline, CDR1 is SGHNT, CDR2 YENEEA. CDR3 length: 15 residues. V lost 3 bases, J lost 4 bases, and 5 bases stayed unmatched. CDR3 protein: CASSFGLANYNEQFF. CDR3 bases: TGTGCCAGCAGCTTCGGACTAGCCAATTACAATGAGCAGTTCTTC.

This clone has more than one count but fewer than ten. The rearrangement joins TRBV2 to TRBJ1-1; 7 bases map to TRBD1. The length of the CDR3 is 14 residues. Germline CDR1 is SNHLY and CDR2 is FYNNEI. V shed 5 bases and J 1 base; nucleotides not matched to a gene: 4. CDR3 sequence (DNA): TGTGCCAGCAGTCGACAGGGCTCGAACACTGAAGCTTTCTTT. Its protein product is CASSRQGSNTEAFF.

This clone appeared many times. V is TRBV6-6 and J is TRBJ2-1; TRBD2 agrees at 8 bases. The CDR3 extends over 16 amino acids. V dropped 4 bases and J dropped 7; count of bases not matched to a gene: 12. Germline lookup yields CDR1 MNHNY and CDR2 SVGAGI (reference sequence). The CDR3 DNA follows: TGTGCCAGCAGTTCTACCAGCGGGGGCTCCTCTAATGAGCAGTTCTTC. Its translation is CASSSTSGGSSNEQFF.

In this sample, this clone turned up a few times. The rearrangement joins TRBV6-1 to TRBJ1-2, with D possibly TRBD1 on 5 matching bases. V lost 4 bases, J lost 3 bases, and 9 bases lay in between. This CDR3 is built from 13 residues. Germline assignment: CDR1 MNHNS and CDR2 SASEGT. CDR3 sequence (DNA): TGTGCCAGCAGTGGGGGCAGGGACTATGGCTACACCTTC. It translates to CASSGGRDYGYTF.

The J gene is TRBJ1-1, the V gene TRBV6-5, with TRBD1 as a possible D gene (6 bases). With 7 bases removed from V and 5 bases from J, the gap between germline ends came to 17 bases. The CDR3 is 14 residues long. Germline lookup yields CDR1 MNHEY and CDR2 SVGAGI. CDR3 nucleotide sequence: TGTGCCAGCACCCCGGGGGGGGCAGGAACTGAAGCTTTCTTT. This sequence encodes CASTPGGAGTEAFF.

This clone was seen a few times. V usage is TRBV9 and J usage is TRBJ2-7; TRBD2 matches at 12 bases. This CDR3 region has 16 residues. After removal of 0 bases from V and 2 bases from J, the junction contained 3 bases not matched to a gene. Germline V gene data show CDR1 as SGDLS and CDR2 as YYNGEE. The CDR3 here is CASSVGSSGGAYEQYF. For the CDR3, the DNA is TGTGCCAGCAGCGTAGGGTCTAGCGGGGGGGCCTACGAGCAGTACTTC.

The chain combines TRBV13 with TRBJ1-4; tentative D call: TRBD1 (6 bases). Germline V gene sequence: CDR1 PRHDT, CDR2 FYEKMQ (reference sequence). This CDR3 has 14 amino acids. The ends were cut back, 4 bases at V and 5 bases at J, with 11 bases in the middle. The CDR3, as DNA: TGTGCCAGCAGCTCGGGACACGGAAATGAAAAACTGTTTTTT. Its protein is CASSSGHGNEKLFF.

This chain connects TRBV6-5 to TRBJ2-6; possible D gene TRBD1, 6 bases. V dropped 6 bases and J dropped 4 bases, with 13 bases sitting between them. CDR3 length equals 15 residues. Germline lookup yields CDR1 MNHEY and CDR2 SVGAGI. The CDR3 DNA follows: TGTGCCAGCAGAAGACAGGCACCAGGGGCCAACGTCCTGACTTTC. This encodes CASRRQAPGANVLTF.

J is TRBJ1-2 and V is TRBV5-6; no clear D. The CDR3 is 15 residues long. V lost 2 bases to trimming and J lost 4 bases, with 15 bases between them. In germline, CDR1 is SGHDT, CDR2 YYEEEE. CDR3 amino acids: CASSLDLRGTYGYTF. The CDR3 nucleotides are TGTGCCAGCAGCTTAGACCTCCGGGGAACCTATGGCTACACCTTC.

The V and J genes are TRBV6-5 and TRBJ1-2; D is unresolved. The length of the CDR3 is 14 residues. The V end was cut by 1 base, the J end by 4 bases, with 10 bases between. CDR1 and CDR2 (germline): MNHEY, SVGAGI. Here the CDR3 DNA reads TGTGCCAGCAGTTACTACGAGTCATTCTATGGCTACACCTTC. Its translation: CASSYYESFYGYTF.

The rearrangement joins TRBV5-5 to TRBJ2-1; 7 nucleotides line up with TRBD1. The CDR3 length is 15 residues. Germline V gene data show CDR1 as SGHKS and CDR2 as YYEKEE (reference sequence). V shed 3 bases and J 4 bases; nucleotides not matched to a gene: 7. The CDR3 spells CASSSYTGEYNEQFF. DNA of the CDR3: TGTGCCAGCAGCTCCTATACAGGGGAGTACAATGAGCAGTTCTTC.

The V and J genes are TRBV13 and TRBJ2-5; a possible D gene is TRBD1 (5 bases). The CDR3 covers 15 residues. In germline, CDR1 is PRHDT, CDR2 FYEKMQ (reference sequence). Trimming shortened V by 5 bases and J by 3 bases, and 16 bases separated the two germline ends. CDR3 loop: CASSHTLDSEETQYF. In DNA, the CDR3 is TGTGCCAGCAGCCACACCCTCGACAGTGAAGAGACCCAGTACTTC.

The sample holds one count of this clone. The chain joins TRBV9 to TRBJ2-2; no reliable D call. This CDR3 spans 16 amino acids. Germline CDR1 reads SGDLS; CDR2 reads YYNGEE. Trimming stripped 0 bases from V and 4 bases from J, with 13 bases between. The CDR3 loop reads CASSVVAGVGTGELFF. Written as DNA, the CDR3 is TGTGCCAGCAGCGTAGTCGCCGGAGTCGGCACCGGGGAGCTGTTTTTT.

Points on this clone: Relative to the germline gene, one junction end is altered; a read error may explain this. The rearrangement joins TRBV2 to TRBJ1-3, with D perhaps matching TRBD1 (5 bases). The germline V gene encodes CDR1 SNHLY and CDR2 FYNNEI. CDR3 length: 16 amino acids. The CDR3 reads CTSSKGGVISGNTIYF. CDR3 DNA: TGTACCAGCAGCAAAGGAGGGGTTATCTCTGGAAACACCATATATTTT. The full variable domain, completed using reference TRBV2 and TRBJ1-3, is EPEVTQTPSHQVTQMGQEVILRCVPISNHLYFYWYRQILGQKVEFLVSFYNNEISEKSEIFDDQFSVERPDGSNFTLKIRSTKLEDSAMYFCTSSKGGVISGNTIYFGEGSWLTVV.

The V and J genes are TRBV7-3 and TRBJ2-5, with D possibly TRBD1 on 5 matching bases. This CDR3 comprises 13 residues. Germline values: CDR1 SGHTA, CDR2 FQGTGA. Trimming stripped 5 bases from V and 5 bases from J, with 12 bases between. Here the CDR3 reads CASSPWGSETQYF. CDR3 DNA: TGTGCCAGCAGCCCCTGGGGCAGCGAGACCCAGTACTTC.

The chain employs TRBV9 and TRBJ2-7, with D possibly matching TRBD1 (6 bases). The CDR3 totals 13 residues. Trimming took 0 bases from V and 6 from J, leaving 10 bases between them. From germline, CDR1 is SGDLS and CDR2 YYNGEE. The CDR3 coding sequence is TGTGCCAGCAGCGTAGAAGGGGGTAGCGAGCAGTACTTC. This sequence encodes CASSVEGGSEQYF.

The rearrangement links TRBV19 to TRBJ1-2; 7 nucleotides match TRBD1. Germline trimming cut 6 bases from V and 1 base from J; bases unmatched to any gene: 8. The germline CDR1 and CDR2 sequences are LNHDA and SQIVND (reference sequence). The CDR3 runs 15 residues. In DNA form, the CDR3 reads TGTGCCAGTAGAGGAGGGGACAGTATTAACTATGGCTACACCTTC. Its protein is CASRGGDSINYGYTF.

The rearrangement links TRBV7-2 to TRBJ1-5; possible D gene TRBD1, 6 bases. Germline V lookup: CDR1 SGHTA, CDR2 FQGNSA. V gave up 5 bases and J gave up 4 bases, with 15 bases separating them. The CDR3 loop spans 15 amino acids. The chain's CDR3 is CASSPRAGDNQPQHF. The CDR3 DNA is TGTGCCAGCAGCCCTCGTGCAGGGGATAATCAGCCCCAGCATTTT.

Turning to this clone: Within the sample, other DNA sequences also encode this same CDR3. The chain links TRBV6-6 to TRBJ1-4; 10 nucleotides match TRBD1. Germline CDR1 MNHNY, CDR2 SVGAGI (reference sequence). This CDR3 region has 15 residues. The J segment lost 8 bases and the V segment lost 0 bases, leaving 3 bases of the junction unmatched. CDR3 sequence (DNA): TGTGCCAGCAGTTACTCGGGGACAGGGGACGAAAAACTGTTTTTT. Encoded protein: CASSYSGTGDEKLFF.

This clone was counted once. This chain links TRBV7-8 with TRBJ1-4; 8 positions match TRBD1. The germline gives CDR1 SGHVS, CDR2 FQNEAQ. With 4 bases clipped from V and 8 bases from J, the junction kept 6 bases outside the gene matches. CDR3 size: 14 residues. CDR3 sequence reads: CASSSDRVGEKLFF. The DNA of the CDR3 is TGTGCCAGCAGCTCGGACAGGGTCGGGGAAAAACTGTTTTTT.

This clone was recorded a few times. This rearrangement joins TRBV4-1 to TRBJ2-1; 7 bases match TRBD2. Germline V gives CDR1 MGHRA, CDR2 YSYEKL. After removal of 6 bases from V and 6 bases from J, the junction contained 5 bases not matched to a gene. The CDR3 sequence is 13 residues long. CDR3 loop: CASSGASGNEQFF. CDR3 bases: TGCGCCAGCAGTGGGGCTAGCGGCAATGAGCAGTTCTTC.

J is TRBJ2-2 and V is TRBV30, with 11 bases matching TRBD1. The CDR3 totals 15 residues. V dropped 3 bases and J dropped 8; count of bases not matched to a gene: 8. Germline V gene sequence: CDR1 GTSNPN, CDR2 SVGIG (reference sequence). In DNA form, the CDR3 reads TGTGCCTGGAGCGGGACAGGGGGACCGAGGGGGGAGCTGTTTTTT. This translates into CAWSGTGGPRGELFF.

CDR3: CSVEGTGGFTEAFF. CDR3 in DNA: TGCAGCGTTGAAGGGACAGGGGGTTTCACTGAAGCTTTCTTT. V is TRBV29-1 and J is TRBJ1-1; the match to TRBD1 covers 10 bases. The CDR3 totals 14 residues. Germline V CDR1 and CDR2: SQVTM, ANQGSEA. The ends lost 1 base at V and 4 bases at J; junction bases unmatched: 3.

This sequence joins TRBV6-5 and TRBJ2-7, with no clear D. In germline, CDR1 is MNHEY, CDR2 SVGAGI. V lost 5 bases to trimming and J lost 2 bases, with 13 bases between them. The CDR3 has 14 residues. The CDR3 here is CASSQLTVAYEQYF. The CDR3 bases are TGTGCCAGCAGTCAACTCACAGTTGCCTACGAGCAGTACTTC.

The CDR3 protein is CASSQAGVWYYGYTF. The CDR3 DNA reads as TGTGCCAGCAGCCAGGCGGGGGTGTGGTACTATGGCTACACCTTC. The chain employs TRBV5-6 and TRBJ1-2; D possibly corresponds to TRBD1 (5 bases). Germline V lookup: CDR1 SGHDT, CDR2 YYEEEE. The germline V and J ends were trimmed by 4 bases and 3 bases, with 16 bases remaining between them. The length of the CDR3 is 15 residues. Variable domain in full (rest from reference TRBV5-6 and TRBJ1-2): DAGVTQSPTHLIKTRGQQVTLRCSPKSGHDTVSWYQQALGQGPQFIFQYYEEEERQRGNFPDRFSGHQFPNYSSELNVNALLLGDSALYLCASSQAGVWYYGYTFGSGTRLTVV.

The chain employs TRBV30 and TRBJ2-7, with D tentatively TRBD1 (6 bases). CDR1 and CDR2 from the germline V gene are GTSNPN and SVGIG (reference sequence). V shed 4 bases and J shed 4 bases, with 11 bases lying between them. This CDR3 spans 12 amino acids. The CDR3 DNA reads TGTGCCTGGACCGAACAGGGTTACGAGCAGTACTTC. Protein: CAWTEQGYEQYF.